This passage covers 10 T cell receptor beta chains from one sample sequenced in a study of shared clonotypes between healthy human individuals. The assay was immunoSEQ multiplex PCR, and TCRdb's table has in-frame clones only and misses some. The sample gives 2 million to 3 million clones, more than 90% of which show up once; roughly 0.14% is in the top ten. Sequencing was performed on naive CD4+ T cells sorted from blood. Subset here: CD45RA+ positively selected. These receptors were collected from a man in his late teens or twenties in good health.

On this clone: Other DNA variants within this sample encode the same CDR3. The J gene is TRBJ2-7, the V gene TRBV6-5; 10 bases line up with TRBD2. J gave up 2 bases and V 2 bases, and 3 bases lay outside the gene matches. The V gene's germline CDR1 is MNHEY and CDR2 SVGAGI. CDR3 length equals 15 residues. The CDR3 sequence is CASSYTAGGPYEQYF. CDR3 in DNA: TGTGCCAGCAGTTACACAGCGGGAGGGCCCTACGAGCAGTACTTC.

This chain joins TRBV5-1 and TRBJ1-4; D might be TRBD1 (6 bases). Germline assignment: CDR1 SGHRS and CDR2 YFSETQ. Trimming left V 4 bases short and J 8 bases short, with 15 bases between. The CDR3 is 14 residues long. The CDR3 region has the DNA TGCGCCAGCAGCCCATGGACAGTTTCCGAAAAACTGTTTTTT. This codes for CASSPWTVSEKLFF.

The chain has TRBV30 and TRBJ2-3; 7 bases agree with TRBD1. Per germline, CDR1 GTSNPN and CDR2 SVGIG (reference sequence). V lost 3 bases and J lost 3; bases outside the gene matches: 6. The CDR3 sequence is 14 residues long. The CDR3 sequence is CAWRARGLTDTQYF. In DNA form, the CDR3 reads TGTGCCTGGAGGGCGAGGGGGCTTACAGATACGCAGTATTTT. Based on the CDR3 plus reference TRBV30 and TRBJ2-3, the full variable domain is SQTIHQWPATLVQPVGSPLSLECTVEGTSNPNLYWYRQAAGRGLQLLFYSVGIGQISSEVPQNLSASRPQDRQFILSSKKLLLSDSGFYLCAWRARGLTDTQYFGPGTRLTVL.

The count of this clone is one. CDR3 region: CASSRYTPHNRPTYGYTF. CDR3 coding DNA: TGTGCCAGCAGCCGTTACACTCCACACAACAGGCCGACCTATGGCTACACCTTC. V is TRBV7-9 and J is TRBJ1-2, with D possibly being TRBD1 (5 bases). CDR1 SEHNR and CDR2 FQNEAQ come from the germline V gene (reference sequence). V lost 5 bases and J 4 bases, leaving 26 bases between the germline ends. CDR3 length equals 18 residues.

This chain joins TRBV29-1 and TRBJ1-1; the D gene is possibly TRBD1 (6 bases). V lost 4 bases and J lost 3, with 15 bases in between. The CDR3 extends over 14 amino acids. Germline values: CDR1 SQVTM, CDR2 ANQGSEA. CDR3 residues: CSVVLSGVDTEAFF. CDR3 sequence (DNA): TGCAGCGTTGTTTTGTCAGGGGTTGACACTGAAGCTTTCTTT.

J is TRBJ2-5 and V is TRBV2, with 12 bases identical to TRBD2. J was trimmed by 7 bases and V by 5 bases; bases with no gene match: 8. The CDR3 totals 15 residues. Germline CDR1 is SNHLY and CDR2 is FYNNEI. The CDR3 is CASSTASGGAGTQYF. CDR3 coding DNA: TGTGCCAGCAGTACCGCTAGCGGGGGGGCGGGGACCCAGTACTTC.

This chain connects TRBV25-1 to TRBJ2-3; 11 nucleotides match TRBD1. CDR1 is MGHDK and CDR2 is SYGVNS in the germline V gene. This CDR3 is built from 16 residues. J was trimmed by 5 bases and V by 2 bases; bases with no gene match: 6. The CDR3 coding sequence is TGTGCCAGCAGTGAACGCTGGGACAGGGGGAAAGATACGCAGTATTTT. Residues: CASSERWDRGKDTQYF.

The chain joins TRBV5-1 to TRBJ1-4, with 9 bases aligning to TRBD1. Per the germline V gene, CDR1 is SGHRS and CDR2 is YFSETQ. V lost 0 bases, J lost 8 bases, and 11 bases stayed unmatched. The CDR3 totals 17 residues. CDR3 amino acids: CASSLDVPPGTGEKLFF. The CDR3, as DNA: TGCGCCAGCAGCTTGGATGTCCCCCCCGGGACAGGGGAAAAACTGTTTTTT.

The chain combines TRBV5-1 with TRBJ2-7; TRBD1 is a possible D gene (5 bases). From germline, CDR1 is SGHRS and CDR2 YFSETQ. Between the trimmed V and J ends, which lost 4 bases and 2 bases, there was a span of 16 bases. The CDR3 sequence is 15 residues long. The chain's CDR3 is CASSPGRGTPYEQYF. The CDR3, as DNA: TGCGCCAGCAGCCCCGGAAGGGGTACGCCCTACGAGCAGTACTTC.

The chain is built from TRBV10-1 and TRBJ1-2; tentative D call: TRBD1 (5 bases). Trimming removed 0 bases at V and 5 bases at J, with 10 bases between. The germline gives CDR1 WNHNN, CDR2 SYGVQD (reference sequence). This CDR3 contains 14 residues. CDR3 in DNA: TGCGCCAGCAGTGAGTCGAAGGCAGGGTATGGCTACACCTTC. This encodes CASSESKAGYGYTF.